The source of this T cell receptor beta chain is a study of vaccination and CD4 T cells after COVID-19. Study context: Four females and six males made up the convalescents, two of whom were Hispanic. Overlapping spike peptides served as the stimulus for the cells. These peptides came from SARS-CoV-2 and from the common cold coronaviruses HCoV-NL63, HCoV-OC43 and HCoV-229E.

An Oncomine TCR Beta short-read assay was used to sequence the DNA from cultured CD4+ T cells. One entry per CDR3 protein, called by TCRdb with MiXCR from the PCR reads. The sample has nearly 15,000 distinct CDR3 sequences, about 48% seen once; the top ten hold 12%. Study results and limitations: For convalescent patients, a median 86.3% of reactive clones surfaced exclusively after vaccination.

The CDR3 length is 15 residues. From germline, CDR1 is DFQATT and CDR2 SNEGSKA (reference sequence). Trimming took 4 bases from V and 2 from J, leaving 17 bases between them. Treatment in this sample: roughly 10-day PBMC culture with coronavirus spike peptide pools or control peptides (ViraFEST assay). Once peptide pools had expanded antigen-specific T cells, ViraFEST sequenced TCRs. This clonotype turned up a few times. Antigen specificity is unknown. This chain joins TRBV20-1 and TRBJ1-2; D ambiguous. This receptor was identified in a human donor who had recovered from COVID-19. The sequenced sample was CD4+ T cells from blood, cultured in vitro. CDR3 in DNA: TGCAGTGCTACCACCCCCGTGGGGTACAACTATGGCTACACCTTC. Encoded protein: CSATTPVGYNYGYTF.